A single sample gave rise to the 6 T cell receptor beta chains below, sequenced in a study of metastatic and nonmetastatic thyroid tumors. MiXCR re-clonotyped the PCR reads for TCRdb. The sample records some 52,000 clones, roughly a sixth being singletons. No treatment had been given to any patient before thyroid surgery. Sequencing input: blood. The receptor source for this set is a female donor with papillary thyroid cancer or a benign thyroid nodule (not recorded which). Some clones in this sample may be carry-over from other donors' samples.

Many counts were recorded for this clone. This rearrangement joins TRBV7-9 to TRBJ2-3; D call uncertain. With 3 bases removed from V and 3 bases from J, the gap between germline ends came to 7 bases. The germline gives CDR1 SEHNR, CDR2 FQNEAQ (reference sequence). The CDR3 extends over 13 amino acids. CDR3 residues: CASSFYETDTQYF. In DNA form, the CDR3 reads TGTGCCAGCAGCTTTTATGAGACAGATACGCAGTATTTT.

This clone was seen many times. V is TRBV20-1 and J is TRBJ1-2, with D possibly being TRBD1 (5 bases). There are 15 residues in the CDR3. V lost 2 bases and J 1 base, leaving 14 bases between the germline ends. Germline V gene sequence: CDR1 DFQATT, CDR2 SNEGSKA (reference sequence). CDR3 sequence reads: CSARLQGSLNYGYTF. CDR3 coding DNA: TGCAGTGCTAGACTTCAGGGCTCTCTTAACTATGGCTACACCTTC.

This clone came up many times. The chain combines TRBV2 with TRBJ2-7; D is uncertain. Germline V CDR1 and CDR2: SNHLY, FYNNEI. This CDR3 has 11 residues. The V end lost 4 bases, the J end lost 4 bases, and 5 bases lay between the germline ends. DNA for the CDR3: TGTGCCAGCAGTGTAGTGTACGAGCAGTACTTC. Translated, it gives CASSVVYEQYF.

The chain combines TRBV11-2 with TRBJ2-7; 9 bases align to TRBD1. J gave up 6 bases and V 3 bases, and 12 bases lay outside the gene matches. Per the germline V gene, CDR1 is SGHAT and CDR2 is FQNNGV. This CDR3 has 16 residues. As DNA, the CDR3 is TGTGCCAGCAGCTTGCCTGGGGGACAGGGTTTTCCCGAGCAGTACTTC. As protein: CASSLPGGQGFPEQYF.

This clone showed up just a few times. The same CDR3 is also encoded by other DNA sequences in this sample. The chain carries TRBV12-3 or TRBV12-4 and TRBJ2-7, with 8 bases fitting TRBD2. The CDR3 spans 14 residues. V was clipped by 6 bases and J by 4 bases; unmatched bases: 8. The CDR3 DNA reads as TGTGCCAGCAGCTCGGGAGGGGAGACATACGAGCAGTACTTC. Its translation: CASSSGGETYEQYF.

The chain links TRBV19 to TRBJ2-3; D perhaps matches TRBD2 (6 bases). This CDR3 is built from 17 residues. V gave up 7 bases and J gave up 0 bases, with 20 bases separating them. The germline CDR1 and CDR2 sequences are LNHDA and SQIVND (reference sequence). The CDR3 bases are TGTGCCAGTACTCATACGGGAGACCAGTTCAGCACAGATACGCAGTATTTT. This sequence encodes CASTHTGDQFSTDTQYF.